These 29 T cell receptor beta chains were sequenced from one sample in a study of human T cells and chemical hapten exposure. Each CDR3 protein gets one entry after TCRdb re-called the RACE reads with MiXCR. The data hold roughly 84,000 distinct CDR3 sequences, with 8.5% to 12% observed a single time. Regarding time point: patch test 2, 6 weeks after DPC sensitization. The treatment here: therapeutic diphenylcyclopropenone sensitization with weekly scalp DPC. The starting material was whole blood, obtained in connection with sensitization to the hapten diphenylcyclopropenone (DPC). These receptors all come from a woman aged 45-65 years with alopecia areata. Some clones in this sample may be carry-over from other donors' samples.

The table lists this clonotype with many counts. J is TRBJ2-2 and V is TRBV29-1, with TRBD2 matching 10 bases. Germline loops: CDR1 SQVTM, CDR2 ANQGSEA. This CDR3 is built from 14 residues. The V and J ends lost 6 bases and 3 bases, in that order; junction bases with no gene match: 4. In DNA form, the CDR3 reads TGCAGCGTCCAAGCGGGAGGGTACACCGGGGAGCTGTTTTTT. It translates to CSVQAGGYTGELFF.

This clonotype was seen repeatedly, ten times or more. This chain connects TRBV21-1 to TRBJ1-5. TRBV21-1 is shown as a pseudogene. The CDR3 consists of 15 residues. CDR3 sequence: CASSKEARRDQPQHF. The CDR3 region has the DNA TGTGCCAGCAGCAAAGAGGCAAGACGCGATCAGCCCCAGCATTTT.

This chain joins TRBV6-6 and TRBJ2-5; TRBD1 aligns across 8 bases. V was clipped by 6 bases and J by 1 base; unmatched bases: 7. CDR1 is MNHNY and CDR2 is SVGAGI in the germline V gene (reference sequence). CDR3 length equals 15 residues. The CDR3 coding sequence is TGTGCCAGCAGAACCCTTGACAGGGGCCAAGAGACCCAGTACTTC. It yields the protein CASRTLDRGQETQYF.

In this sample, this clonotype turned up a few times. The chain couples TRBV11-2 to TRBJ2-1; no clear D gene. This CDR3 contains 15 residues. The V end lost 5 bases, the J end lost 0 bases, and 11 bases lay between the germline ends. Germline V CDR1 and CDR2: SGHAT, FQNNGV. As DNA, the CDR3 is TGTGCCAGCAGCCTCACGCGAGTCTCCTACAATGAGCAGTTCTTC. Protein sequence: CASSLTRVSYNEQFF.

This clonotype was seen repeatedly, ten times or more. The gene calls are TRBV4-3 and TRBJ1-6, with TRBD1 matching 7 bases. V trimming: 2 bases; J trimming: 8 bases; junction bases outside the gene matches: 6. The CDR3 loop spans 15 amino acids. CDR1 is LGHNA and CDR2 is YSLEER in the germline V gene. For the CDR3, the DNA is TGCGCCAGCAGCCAACACGAGGGGGCTGATTCACCCCTCCACTTT. It translates to CASSQHEGADSPLHF.

The chain combines TRBV6-5 with TRBJ2-1; either TRBD1 or TRBD2 may fit D (7 bases each). Germline V lookup: CDR1 MNHEY, CDR2 SVGAGI. The CDR3 runs 19 residues. V was shortened by 5 bases and J by 6 bases, with 29 bases between the two germline ends. The DNA for the CDR3 is TGTGCCAGCAGTCAGGACGGGACAGTAGGCGGGAGCCCTCCCAATGAGCAGTTCTTC. Amino acid sequence: CASSQDGTVGGSPPNEQFF.

V gene TRBV6-5 combines with J gene TRBJ2-2; TRBD2 matches 7 bases. V lost 2 bases and J lost 0; bases outside the gene matches: 3. In germline, CDR1 is MNHEY, CDR2 SVGAGI. CDR3 length equals 16 residues. The CDR3 sequence is CASSYEGGPNTGELFF. DNA for the CDR3: TGTGCCAGCAGTTACGAGGGAGGGCCGAACACCGGGGAGCTGTTTTTT.

This clonotype was seen more than once but under ten times. This chain links TRBV28 with TRBJ2-5; D gene ambiguous. Trimming pared 4 bases from V and 4 bases from J, leaving 7 bases between. Germline V gives CDR1 MDHEN, CDR2 SYDVKM. CDR3 length equals 12 residues. For the CDR3, the DNA is TGTGCCAGCAGTTCCTCCCCAGAGACCCAGTACTTC. Protein product: CASSSSPETQYF.

In this sample, this clonotype turned up many times. The V and J genes are TRBV27 and TRBJ2-3; D might be TRBD1 (6 bases). The CDR3 spans 13 residues. V was clipped by 6 bases and J by 6 bases, with 13 bases between them. Germline V gene sequence: CDR1 MNHEY, CDR2 SMNVEV (reference sequence). In nucleotides, the CDR3 is TGTGCCAGCAGCAGACAGGTGGGGGATACGCAGTATTTT. It yields the protein CASSRQVGDTQYF.

The chain carries TRBV20-1 and TRBJ2-3; TRBD2 is a possible D gene (5 bases). With 6 bases removed from V and 0 bases from J, the gap between germline ends came to 13 bases. This CDR3 has 14 amino acids. The germline CDR1 and CDR2 sequences are DFQATT and SNEGSKA (reference sequence). The CDR3 sequence is CSAVVRASTDTQYF. CDR3 in DNA: TGCAGTGCGGTGGTGCGGGCTAGCACAGATACGCAGTATTTT.

This clonotype was detected many times. The J gene is TRBJ2-1, the V gene TRBV28, with TRBD1 matching 7 bases. V lost 6 bases and J lost 6; bases outside the gene matches: 14. The CDR3 length is 16 residues. Germline values: CDR1 MDHEN, CDR2 SYDVKM. Here the CDR3 DNA reads TGTGCCAGCAGACACGGGACAGTTCAATGGGTCAATGAGCAGTTCTTC. It is translated as CASRHGTVQWVNEQFF.

This rearrangement joins TRBV6-2 or TRBV6-3 to TRBJ1-5, with 7 bases aligning to TRBD1. CDR3 length: 13 residues. J gave up 5 bases and V 10 bases, and 8 bases lay outside the gene matches. CDR1 is MNHEY, CDR2 SVGEGT, per germline. CDR3 DNA sequence: TGTGCCACCCAAGGGGGCAGGGATCAGCCCCAGCATTTT. Amino acids: CATQGGRDQPQHF.

This clonotype was picked up many times. The V call is TRBV6-6, the J call TRBJ2-7, with a possible D match to TRBD1 (5 bases). Germline V gene data show CDR1 as MNHNY and CDR2 as SVGAGI (reference sequence). This CDR3 has 14 amino acids. V was clipped by 3 bases and J by 4 bases, with 13 bases between them. DNA for the CDR3: TGTGCCAGCAGTTATTCGCAGGGCACTTACGAGCAGTACTTC. It yields the protein CASSYSQGTYEQYF.

The chain combines TRBV20-1 with TRBJ2-3; 10 positions agree with TRBD2. CDR1 is DFQATT and CDR2 is SNEGSKA in the germline V gene (reference sequence). V shed 3 bases, J shed 7 bases, and the junction held 7 bases outside the gene matches. This CDR3 spans 14 amino acids. The CDR3 region is CSARTSGLKHTQYF. CDR3 DNA: TGCAGTGCTAGGACTAGCGGGCTAAAACATACGCAGTATTTT.

The chain links TRBV19 to TRBJ2-2, with D maybe TRBD1 (6 bases). Deletions cut 7 bases from V and 4 bases from J, with 13 bases between. This CDR3 is built from 14 residues. Per germline, CDR1 LNHDA and CDR2 SQIVND (reference sequence). The CDR3: CASKDTGITGELFF. The DNA of the CDR3 is TGTGCCAGTAAGGATACAGGGATCACCGGGGAGCTGTTTTTT.

This clonotype was picked up a small number of times. As DNA, the CDR3 is TGCGCCAGCAGCACGACGTCAGGGAGACGTGAGCAGTTCTTC. Protein product: CASSTTSGRREQFF. The gene calls are TRBV5-1 and TRBJ2-1; possibly TRBD1 or TRBD2 for D (5 bases each). CDR1 SGHRS and CDR2 YFSETQ come from the germline V gene. V was clipped by 4 bases and J by 9 bases, with 17 bases between them. The CDR3 runs to 14 residues.

This clonotype was detected many times. The chain carries TRBV24-1 and TRBJ2-1; TRBD2 agrees at 10 bases. Trimming took 4 bases from V and 4 from J; bases not matched to a gene: 3. CDR1 is KGHDR, CDR2 SFDVKD, per germline. The CDR3 is 15 amino acids. The CDR3 DNA sequence: TGTGCCACCAGTGACAGACTAGCGGGTTACAATGAGCAGTTCTTC. It codes for CATSDRLAGYNEQFF.

This clonotype occurred a few times. The chain couples TRBV2 to TRBJ2-3, with D unclear. V lost 4 bases, J lost 2 bases, and 7 bases lay in between. The CDR3 contains 13 residues. CDR1 SNHLY and CDR2 FYNNEI come from the germline V gene. This CDR3 reads CASSVLITDTQYF. Written as DNA, the CDR3 is TGTGCCAGCAGTGTCCTGATCACAGATACGCAGTATTTT.

This clonotype has at least ten counts. The chain uses TRBV12-3 or TRBV12-4 and TRBJ2-5, with D perhaps matching TRBD1 (6 bases). The CDR3 loop spans 15 amino acids. V was trimmed by 5 bases and J by 2 bases, leaving 15 bases between them. Here the CDR3 DNA reads TGTGCCAGCAGTACACCAGGGGCGCGACAAGAGACCCAGTACTTC. Its translation is CASSTPGARQETQYF.

The V and J genes are TRBV20-1 and TRBJ1-1, with D unclear. Germline CDR1 is DFQATT and CDR2 is SNEGSKA (reference sequence). This CDR3 contains 16 residues. Trimming removed 0 bases from V and 5 bases from J, with 19 bases in between. The CDR3 loop is CSARDPGRERSTEAFF. For the CDR3, the DNA is TGCAGTGCTAGAGATCCCGGACGGGAAAGGAGTACTGAAGCTTTCTTT.

This chain joins TRBV5-1 and TRBJ2-5; 11 bases line up with TRBD2. Germline CDR1 reads SGHRS; CDR2 reads YFSETQ. J lost 0 bases, V lost 3 bases, and 7 bases had no gene match. The CDR3 sequence is 17 residues long. For the CDR3, the DNA is TGCGCCAGCAGCTCTATGGGACTAGCGGAGTACCAAGAGACCCAGTACTTC. Its protein is CASSSMGLAEYQETQYF.

The J gene is TRBJ1-4, the V gene TRBV28, with D possibly being TRBD1 (5 bases). The germline V gene has CDR1 MDHEN and CDR2 SYDVKM. The CDR3 spans 13 residues. V lost 10 bases and J 8 bases, leaving 17 bases between the germline ends. The CDR3 loop reads CATHNRGYEKLFF. The CDR3 DNA follows: TGTGCCACCCATAACCGGGGGTACGAAAAACTGTTTTTT.

This clonotype was detected ten times or more. The chain couples TRBV6-2 or TRBV6-3 to TRBJ2-2; D assignment may be TRBD1 or TRBD2 (5 bases each). V lost 7 bases, J lost 5 bases, and 17 bases lay in between. Germline V CDR1 and CDR2: MNHEY, SVGEGT. The CDR3 is 15 amino acids. The CDR3 nucleotides read TGTGCCAGCACCGGGGCCGGAGGAAGGACCGGGGAGCTGTTTTTT. It translates to CASTGAGGRTGELFF.

The rearrangement links TRBV20-1 to TRBJ2-7; 7 bases agree with TRBD2. V gave up 1 base and J gave up 8 bases; unmatched junction bases: 14. CDR3 length: 15 amino acids. CDR1 DFQATT and CDR2 SNEGSKA come from the germline V gene (reference sequence). The CDR3: CSARGFLAATRQQYF. The CDR3 coding sequence is TGCAGTGCTAGAGGGTTCCTAGCGGCCACACGCCAGCAGTACTTC.

This clonotype was observed at least ten times. The gene calls are TRBV3-1 and TRBJ2-1; TRBD2 matches at 13 bases. With 0 bases clipped from V and 2 bases from J, the junction kept 4 bases outside the gene matches. CDR3 size: 18 residues. Germline lookup yields CDR1 LGHDT and CDR2 YNNKEL (reference sequence). The CDR3 here is CASSQDLGTSGTYNEQFF. In DNA form, the CDR3 reads TGTGCCAGCAGCCAAGATCTAGGGACTAGCGGGACCTACAATGAGCAGTTCTTC.

This clonotype was counted ten times or more. CDR3 protein: CSANLAGVVYEQFF. CDR3 in DNA: TGCAGTGCTAATCTAGCGGGAGTCGTCTATGAGCAGTTCTTC. The chain joins TRBV20-1 to TRBJ2-1; 10 bases agree with TRBD2. This CDR3 is built from 14 residues. The V and J ends lost 4 bases and 8 bases, in that order; junction bases with no gene match: 8. CDR1 and CDR2 from the germline V gene are DFQATT and SNEGSKA (reference sequence).

The V and J genes are TRBV20-1 and TRBJ2-7, with 8 bases lining up with TRBD1. CDR1 DFQATT and CDR2 SNEGSKA come from the germline V gene (reference sequence). V shed 3 bases and J 2 bases; nucleotides not matched to a gene: 3. The length of the CDR3 is 13 residues. CDR3 sequence: CSARDRAAYEQYF. The CDR3 coding sequence is TGCAGTGCTAGGGACAGGGCCGCCTACGAGCAGTACTTC.

In this sample, this clonotype turned up many times. The chain links TRBV7-8 to TRBJ1-2; 8 bases match TRBD1. From germline, CDR1 is SGHVS and CDR2 FQNEAQ. The CDR3 extends over 15 amino acids. J was trimmed by 3 bases and V by 5 bases; bases with no gene match: 8. In DNA, the CDR3 is TGTGCCAGCAGCGGACGACAGGGGAGAGACTATGGCTACACCTTC. This gives the protein CASSGRQGRDYGYTF.

The V call is TRBV29-1, the J call TRBJ2-3, with D hard to call. Trimming removed 6 bases from V and 2 bases from J, with 9 bases in between. This CDR3 is 12 amino acids long. Germline lookup yields CDR1 SQVTM and CDR2 ANQGSEA. CDR3 region: CSVGRITDTQYF. The CDR3 DNA reads as TGCAGCGTGGGTCGGATCACAGATACGCAGTATTTT.